This T cell receptor beta chain is from a study of regulatory T cells in long-lasting Graves disease. Time point specified: newly diagnosed GD, antithyroid drugs for less than 3 months. RNA from PBMCs was the source of the TCR library. This clonotype was seen repeatedly, ten times or more. The antigen is undetermined. Germline CDR1 and CDR2: SGHAT and FQNNGV. V was shortened by 0 bases and J by 8 bases, with 10 bases between the two germline ends. The CDR3 runs 13 residues. Overall study results and limits: It was in persistent disease that TRBV28, TRBJ1-2 and TRBJ2-5 were favored.

CDR3-region Arm-PCR and iRepertoire HTBI primers produced the TCR beta libraries. A single record per CDR3 protein comes from TCRdb applying MiXCR to the multiplex PCR reads. The sample lists more than 300,000 distinct CDR3 sequences; 15% to 20% were seen once. The same data also contributed to another study, on T cells in Graves' hyperthyroidism and ophthalmopathy.

Sequencing used peripheral blood mononuclear cells (PBMCs), obtained at new diagnosis, from a patient treated with antithyroid drugs. The TCR was taken from a woman between 18 and 30 years old with Graves disease. The chain employs TRBV11-2 and TRBJ1-1; D is uncertain. The CDR3 protein is CASSLEFGREAFF. CDR3 coding DNA: TGTGCCAGCAGCTTAGAATTTGGCAGGGAAGCTTTCTTT.